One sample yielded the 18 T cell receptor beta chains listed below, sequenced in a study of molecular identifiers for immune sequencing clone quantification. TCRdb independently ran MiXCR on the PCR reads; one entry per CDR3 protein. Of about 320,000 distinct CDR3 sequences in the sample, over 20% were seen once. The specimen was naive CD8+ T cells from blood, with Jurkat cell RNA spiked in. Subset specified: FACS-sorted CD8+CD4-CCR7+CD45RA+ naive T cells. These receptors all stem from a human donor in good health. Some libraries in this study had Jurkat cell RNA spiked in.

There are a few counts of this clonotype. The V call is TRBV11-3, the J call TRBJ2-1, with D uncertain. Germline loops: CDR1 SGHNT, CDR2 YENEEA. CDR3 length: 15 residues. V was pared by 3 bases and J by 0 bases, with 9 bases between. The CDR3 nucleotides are TGTGCCAGCAGCTTTACAGAAAGCTCCTACAATGAGCAGTTCTTC. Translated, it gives CASSFTESSYNEQFF.

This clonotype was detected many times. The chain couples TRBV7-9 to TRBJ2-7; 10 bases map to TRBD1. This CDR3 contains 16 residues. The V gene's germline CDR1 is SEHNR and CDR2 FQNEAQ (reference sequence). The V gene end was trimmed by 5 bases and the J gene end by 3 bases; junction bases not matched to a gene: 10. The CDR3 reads CASSGIGQGEVYEQYF. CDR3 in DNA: TGTGCCAGCAGCGGAATTGGACAGGGGGAAGTCTACGAGCAGTACTTC.

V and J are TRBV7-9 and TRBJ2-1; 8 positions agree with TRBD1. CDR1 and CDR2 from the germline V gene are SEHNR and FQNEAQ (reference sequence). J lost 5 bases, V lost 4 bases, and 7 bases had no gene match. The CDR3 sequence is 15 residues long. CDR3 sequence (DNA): TGTGCCAGCAGCTCTTGGACAGGGACCCACAATGAGCAGTTCTTC. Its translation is CASSSWTGTHNEQFF.

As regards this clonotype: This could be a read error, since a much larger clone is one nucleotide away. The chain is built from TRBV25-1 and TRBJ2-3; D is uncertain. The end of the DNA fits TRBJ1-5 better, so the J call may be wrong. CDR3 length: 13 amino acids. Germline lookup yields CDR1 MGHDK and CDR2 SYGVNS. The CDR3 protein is CASSVGFTDTQHF. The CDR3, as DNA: TGTGCCAGCAGTGTGGGCTTCACAGATACGCAGCATTTT.

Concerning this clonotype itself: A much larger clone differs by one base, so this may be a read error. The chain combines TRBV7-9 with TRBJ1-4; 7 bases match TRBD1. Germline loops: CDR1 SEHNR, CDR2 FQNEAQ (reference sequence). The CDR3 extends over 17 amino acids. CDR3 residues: CASSLRDSGIHNEELFF. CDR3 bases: TGTGCCAGCAGCTTACGGGACAGCGGGATCCATAATGAAGAACTGTTTTTT.

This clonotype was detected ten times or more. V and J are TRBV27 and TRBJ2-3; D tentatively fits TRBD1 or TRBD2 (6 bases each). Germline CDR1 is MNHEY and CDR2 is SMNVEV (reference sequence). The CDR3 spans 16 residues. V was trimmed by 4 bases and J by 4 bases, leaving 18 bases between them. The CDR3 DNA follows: TGTGCCAGCAGTTGGGGGGCTCCTCAGGTCGCAGATACGCAGTATTTT. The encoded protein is CASSWGAPQVADTQYF.

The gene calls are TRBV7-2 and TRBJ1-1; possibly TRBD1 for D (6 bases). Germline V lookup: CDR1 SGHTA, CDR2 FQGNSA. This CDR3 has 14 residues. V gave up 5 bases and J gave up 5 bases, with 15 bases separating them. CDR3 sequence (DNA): TGTGCCAGCAGCCCCCTGGGAGGGGGGACTGAAGCTTTCTTT. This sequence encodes CASSPLGGGTEAFF.

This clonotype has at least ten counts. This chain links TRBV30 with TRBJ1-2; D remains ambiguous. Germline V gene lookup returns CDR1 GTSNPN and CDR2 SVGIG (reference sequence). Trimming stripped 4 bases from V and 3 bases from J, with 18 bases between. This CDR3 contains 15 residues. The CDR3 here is CAWTPSSALHYGYTF. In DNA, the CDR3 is TGTGCCTGGACCCCTTCGTCAGCGTTACACTATGGCTACACCTTC.

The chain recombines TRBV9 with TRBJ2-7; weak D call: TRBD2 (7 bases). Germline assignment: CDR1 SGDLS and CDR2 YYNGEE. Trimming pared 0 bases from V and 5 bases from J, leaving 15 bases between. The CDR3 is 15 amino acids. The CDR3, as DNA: TGTGCCAGCAGCGTAGCAGGGGAGGGCCTAGACGAGCAGTACTTC. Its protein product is CASSVAGEGLDEQYF.

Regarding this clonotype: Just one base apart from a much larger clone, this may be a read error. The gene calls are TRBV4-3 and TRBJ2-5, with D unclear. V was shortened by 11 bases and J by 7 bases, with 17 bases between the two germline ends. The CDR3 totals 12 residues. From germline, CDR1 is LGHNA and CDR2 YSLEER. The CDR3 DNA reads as TGCGCCGGCGGAAGCAGGTCAGGGACCCAGTACTTC. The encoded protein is CAGGSRSGTQYF.

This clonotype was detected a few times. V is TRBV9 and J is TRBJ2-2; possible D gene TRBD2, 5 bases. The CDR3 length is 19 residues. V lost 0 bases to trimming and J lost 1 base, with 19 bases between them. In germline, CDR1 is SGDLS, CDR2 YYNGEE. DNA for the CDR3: TGTGCCAGCAGCGTAGCTTTCGGTACAGCGGACTTGAACACCGGGGAGCTGTTTTTT. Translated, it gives CASSVAFGTADLNTGELFF.

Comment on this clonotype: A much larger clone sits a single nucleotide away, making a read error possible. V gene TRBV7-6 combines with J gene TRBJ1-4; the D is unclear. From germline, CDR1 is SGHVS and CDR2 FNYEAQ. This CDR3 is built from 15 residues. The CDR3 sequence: CASSRRVATNEKPFF. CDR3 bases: TGTGCCAGCAGCAGACGGGTTGCAACTAATGAAAAACCGTTTTTT.

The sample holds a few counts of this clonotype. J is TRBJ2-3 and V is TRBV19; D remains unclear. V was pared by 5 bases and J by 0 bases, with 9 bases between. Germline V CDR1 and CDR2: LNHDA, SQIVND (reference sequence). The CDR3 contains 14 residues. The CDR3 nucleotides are TGTGCCAGTAGTGGTCAGGATAGCACAGATACGCAGTATTTT. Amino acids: CASSGQDSTDTQYF.

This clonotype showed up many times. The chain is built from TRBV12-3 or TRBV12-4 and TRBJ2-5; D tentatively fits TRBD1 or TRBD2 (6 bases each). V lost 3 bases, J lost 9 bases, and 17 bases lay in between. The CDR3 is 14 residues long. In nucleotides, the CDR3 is TGTGCCAGCAGTTTTGCAACCGGCCGGGGGCCCCAGTACTTC. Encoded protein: CASSFATGRGPQYF.

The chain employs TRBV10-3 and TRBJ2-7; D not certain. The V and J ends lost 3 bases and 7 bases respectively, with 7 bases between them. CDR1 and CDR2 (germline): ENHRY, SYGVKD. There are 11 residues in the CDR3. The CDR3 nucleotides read TGTGCCATCAGTGACATGGCGGAGCAGTACTTC. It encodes CAISDMAEQYF.

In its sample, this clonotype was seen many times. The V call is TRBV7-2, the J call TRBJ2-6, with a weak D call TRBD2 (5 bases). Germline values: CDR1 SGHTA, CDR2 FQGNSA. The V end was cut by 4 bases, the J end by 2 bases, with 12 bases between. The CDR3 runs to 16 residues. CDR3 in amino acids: CASSSLGSTGANVLTF. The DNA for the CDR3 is TGTGCCAGCAGCTCGTTAGGGAGTACTGGGGCCAACGTCCTGACTTTC. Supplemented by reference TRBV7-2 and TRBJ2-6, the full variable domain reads GAGVSQSPSNKVTEKGKDVELRCDPISGHTALYWYRQSLGQGLEFLIYFQGNSAPDKSGLPSDRFSAERTGGSVSTLTIQRTQQEDSAVYLCASSSLGSTGANVLTFGAGSRLTVL.

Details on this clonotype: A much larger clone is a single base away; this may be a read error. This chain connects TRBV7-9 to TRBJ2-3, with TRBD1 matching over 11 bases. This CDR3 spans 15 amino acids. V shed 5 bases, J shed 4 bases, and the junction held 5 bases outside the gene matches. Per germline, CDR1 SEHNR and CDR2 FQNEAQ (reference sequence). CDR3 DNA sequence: TGTGCCAGCAGCGCCGGACAGGGGGCGGCAGATACGCAGTATTTT. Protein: CASSAGQGAADTQYF. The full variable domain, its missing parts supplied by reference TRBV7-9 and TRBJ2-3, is DTGVSQNPRHKITKRGQNVTFRCDPISEHNRLYWYRQTLGQGPEFLTYFQNEAQLEKSRLLSDRFSAERPKGSFSTLEIQRTEQGDSAMYLCASSAGQGAADTQYFGPGTRLTVL.

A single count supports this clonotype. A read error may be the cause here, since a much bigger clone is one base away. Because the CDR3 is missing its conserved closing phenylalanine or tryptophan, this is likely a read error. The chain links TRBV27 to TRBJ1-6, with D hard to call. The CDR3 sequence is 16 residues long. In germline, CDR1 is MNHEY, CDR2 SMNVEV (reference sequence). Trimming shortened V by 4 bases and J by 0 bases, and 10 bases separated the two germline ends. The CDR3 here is CASSSAGRSYNSPLHL. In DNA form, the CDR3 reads TGTGCCAGCAGTTCGGCAGGACGCTCCTATAATTCACCCCTCCACCTT.